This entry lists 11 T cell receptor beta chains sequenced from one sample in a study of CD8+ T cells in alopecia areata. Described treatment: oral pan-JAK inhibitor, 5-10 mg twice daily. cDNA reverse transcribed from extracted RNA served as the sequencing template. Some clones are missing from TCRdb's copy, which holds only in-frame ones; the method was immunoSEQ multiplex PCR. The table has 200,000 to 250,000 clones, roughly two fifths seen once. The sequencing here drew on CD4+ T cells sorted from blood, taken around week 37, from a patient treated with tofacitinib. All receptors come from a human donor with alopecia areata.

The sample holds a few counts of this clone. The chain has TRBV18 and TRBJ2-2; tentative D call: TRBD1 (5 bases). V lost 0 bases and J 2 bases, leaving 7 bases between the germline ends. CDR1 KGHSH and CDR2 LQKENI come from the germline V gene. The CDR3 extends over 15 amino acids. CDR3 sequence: CASSPPGANTGELFF. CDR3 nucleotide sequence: TGTGCCAGCTCACCACCAGGGGCTAACACCGGGGAGCTGTTTTTT.

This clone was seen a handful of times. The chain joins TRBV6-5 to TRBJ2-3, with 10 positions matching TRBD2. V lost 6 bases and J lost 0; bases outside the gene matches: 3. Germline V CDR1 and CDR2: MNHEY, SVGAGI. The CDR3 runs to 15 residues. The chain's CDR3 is CASRFSGRSTDTQYF. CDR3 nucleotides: TGTGCCAGCAGATTTAGCGGGAGGAGCACAGATACGCAGTATTTT.

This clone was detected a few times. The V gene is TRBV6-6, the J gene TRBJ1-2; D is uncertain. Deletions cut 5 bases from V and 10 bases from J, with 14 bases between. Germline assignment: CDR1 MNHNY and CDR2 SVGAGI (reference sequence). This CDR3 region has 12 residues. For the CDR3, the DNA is TGTGCCAGCAGTCCCCTGCTACCTGCCTACACCTTC. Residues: CASSPLLPAYTF.

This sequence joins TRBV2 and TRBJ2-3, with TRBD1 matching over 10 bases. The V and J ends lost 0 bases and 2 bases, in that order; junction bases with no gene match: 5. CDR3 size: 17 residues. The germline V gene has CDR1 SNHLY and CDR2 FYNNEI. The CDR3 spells CASSEARGQGFTDTQYF. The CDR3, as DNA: TGTGCCAGCAGTGAAGCTAGGGGACAGGGGTTCACAGATACGCAGTATTTT.

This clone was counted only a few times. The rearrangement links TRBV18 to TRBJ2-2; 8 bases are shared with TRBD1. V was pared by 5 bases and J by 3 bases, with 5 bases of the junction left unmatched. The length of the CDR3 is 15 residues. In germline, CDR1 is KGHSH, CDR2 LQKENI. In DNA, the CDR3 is TGTGCCAGCTCAGTAACGGGACAGGACACCGGGGAGCTGTTTTTT. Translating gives CASSVTGQDTGELFF.

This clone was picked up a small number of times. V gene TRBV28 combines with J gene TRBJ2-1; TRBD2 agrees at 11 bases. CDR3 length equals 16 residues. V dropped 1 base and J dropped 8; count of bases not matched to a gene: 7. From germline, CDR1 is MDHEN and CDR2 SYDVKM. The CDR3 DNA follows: TGTGCCAGCAGTTTATCGGGACTAGCGGTCTCGCATGAGCAGTTCTTC. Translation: CASSLSGLAVSHEQFF. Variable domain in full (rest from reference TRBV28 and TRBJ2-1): DVKVTQSSRYLVKRTGEKVFLECVQDMDHENMFWYRQDPGLGLRLIYFSYDVKMKEKGDIPEGYSVSREKKERFSLILESASTNQTSMYLCASSLSGLAVSHEQFFGPGTRLTVL.

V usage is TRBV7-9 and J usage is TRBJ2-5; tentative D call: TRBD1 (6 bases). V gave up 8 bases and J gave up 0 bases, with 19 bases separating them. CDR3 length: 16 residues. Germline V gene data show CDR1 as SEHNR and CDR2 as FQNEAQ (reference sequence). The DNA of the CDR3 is TGTGCCAGCGTTCCAGGGGCTTACCAGTACCAAGAGACCCAGTACTTC. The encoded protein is CASVPGAYQYQETQYF.

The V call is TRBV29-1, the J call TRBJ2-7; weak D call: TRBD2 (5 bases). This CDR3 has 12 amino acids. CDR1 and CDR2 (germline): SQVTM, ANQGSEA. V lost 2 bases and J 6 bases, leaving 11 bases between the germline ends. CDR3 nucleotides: TGCAGCGTTGAAAGGACTCCGGGCGAGCAGTACTTC. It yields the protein CSVERTPGEQYF.

The CDR3 loop is CASSPLGDTFYEQYF. CDR3 coding DNA: TGCGCCAGCAGCCCCCTAGGGGACACGTTCTACGAGCAGTACTTC. The V call is TRBV4-1, the J call TRBJ2-7; D is perhaps TRBD1 (6 bases). There are 15 residues in the CDR3. Germline assignment: CDR1 MGHRA and CDR2 YSYEKL. V shed 4 bases and J shed 3 bases, with 16 bases lying between them.

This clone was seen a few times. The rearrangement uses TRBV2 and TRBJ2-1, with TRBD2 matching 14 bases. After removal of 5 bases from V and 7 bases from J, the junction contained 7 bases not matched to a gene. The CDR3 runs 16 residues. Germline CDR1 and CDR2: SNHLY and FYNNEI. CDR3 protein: CASSRLAGGPRNEQFF. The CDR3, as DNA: TGTGCCAGCAGTAGACTAGCGGGAGGGCCAAGGAATGAGCAGTTCTTC.

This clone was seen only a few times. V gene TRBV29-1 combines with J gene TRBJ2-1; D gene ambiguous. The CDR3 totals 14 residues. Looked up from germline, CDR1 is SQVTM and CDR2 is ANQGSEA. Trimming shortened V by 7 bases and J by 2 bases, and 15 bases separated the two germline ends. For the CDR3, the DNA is TGCAGCGCCGGAGTGCTAGATGCCTACAATGAGCAGTTCTTC. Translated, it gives CSAGVLDAYNEQFF.